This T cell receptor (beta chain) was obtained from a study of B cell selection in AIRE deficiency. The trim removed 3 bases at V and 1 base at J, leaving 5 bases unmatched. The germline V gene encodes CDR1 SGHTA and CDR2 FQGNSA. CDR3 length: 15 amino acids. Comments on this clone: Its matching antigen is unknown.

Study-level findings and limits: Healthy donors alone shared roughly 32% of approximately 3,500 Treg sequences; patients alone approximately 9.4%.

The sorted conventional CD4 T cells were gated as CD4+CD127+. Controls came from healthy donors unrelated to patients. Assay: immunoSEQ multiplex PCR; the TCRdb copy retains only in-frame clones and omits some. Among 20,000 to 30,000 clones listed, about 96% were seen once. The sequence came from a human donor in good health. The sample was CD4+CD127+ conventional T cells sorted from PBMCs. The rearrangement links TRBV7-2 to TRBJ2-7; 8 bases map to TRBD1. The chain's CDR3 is CASSFQGARSYEQYF. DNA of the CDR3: TGTGCCAGCAGCTTCCAGGGGGCTAGGTCCTACGAGCAGTACTTC.